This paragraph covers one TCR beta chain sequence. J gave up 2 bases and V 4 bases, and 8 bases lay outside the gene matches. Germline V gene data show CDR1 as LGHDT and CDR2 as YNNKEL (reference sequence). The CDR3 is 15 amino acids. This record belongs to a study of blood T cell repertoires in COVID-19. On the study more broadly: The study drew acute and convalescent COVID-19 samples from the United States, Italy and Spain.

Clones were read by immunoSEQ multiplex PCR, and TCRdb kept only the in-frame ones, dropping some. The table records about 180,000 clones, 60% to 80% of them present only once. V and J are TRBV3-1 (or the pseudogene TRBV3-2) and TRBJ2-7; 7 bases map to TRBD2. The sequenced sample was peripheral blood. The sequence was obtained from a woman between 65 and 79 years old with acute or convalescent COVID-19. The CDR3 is CASSLTGLPTYEQYF. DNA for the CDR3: TGTGCCAGCAGCCTTACGGGACTACCAACCTACGAGCAGTACTTC.